This T cell receptor beta chain was recovered during a study of T cell clonotyping in hematopoietic cell transplantation. The wider study: Recipient samples before transplant were obtained post-cytoreduction.

As to time point: recipient sample about 28 days before transplant, after cytoreduction. Recipient blood drawn about 28 days pretransplant and days 30, 100, 180 after. This table comes from immunoSEQ multiplex PCR, and its TCRdb copy is limited to in-frame clones, with some not included. The table has approximately 8,700 clones, roughly 84% seen once. The receptor's source is a woman in her fifties or sixties with acute myeloid leukemia. Some clones in this sample may be carry-over from other donors' samples. Sequences were derived from peripheral blood mononuclear cells, sampled before stem cell transplant.

In nucleotides, the CDR3 is TGTGCCAGCAGCACCGGCGACAGGGTTGCAGAGACCCAGTACTTC. It is translated as CASSTGDRVAETQYF. The chain is built from TRBV6-6 and TRBJ2-5, with 7 bases aligning to TRBD1. The CDR3 covers 15 residues. The V gene end was trimmed by 6 bases and the J gene end by 4 bases; junction bases not matched to a gene: 11. CDR1 and CDR2 from the germline V gene are MNHNY and SVGAGI (reference sequence).